This T cell receptor beta chain came from a study of cytomegalovirus exposure and HLA in healthy donors. In the study overall: Clustering assigned about 80% of the roughly 400 genotyped donors to the Caucasian-associated ancestry cluster. Study-level results: What TCR beta sequences reportedly achieved was accurate prediction of HLA-A and HLA-B alleles in most subjects. Reports credit the classifier with highly specific, highly sensitive diagnosis of cytomegalovirus status.

This clone appeared once. The antigen is not known. The ends were cut back, 1 base at V and 0 bases at J, with 8 bases in the middle. Germline V lookup: CDR1 LGHNT, CDR2 FRNRAP. The CDR3 spans 15 residues. With 60 Vbeta and 13 Jbeta primers, the PCR was carried out. Clones were read by immunoSEQ multiplex PCR, and TCRdb kept only the in-frame ones, dropping some. Of 100,000 to 150,000 clones listed, under 80% are singletons. The chain recombines TRBV12-5 with TRBJ2-3, with D possibly matching TRBD2 (5 bases). The sample taken for sequencing was PBMCs. This TCR was recovered from a middle-aged man in good health and CMV-seropositive. This chain's CDR3 is CASGLGLPSTDTQYF. CDR3 sequence (DNA): TGTGCTAGTGGTTTGGGACTACCTAGCACAGATACGCAGTATTTT.